These T cell receptor beta chains were read from a single sample in a study of OX40 agonist ivuxolimab in advanced cancers. The table came from immunoSEQ multiplex PCR; TCRdb's copy has only in-frame clones and leaves some out. The repertoire holds over 45,000 clones, with about 80% as singletons. The sequenced sample was CD4+ or CD8+ T cells sorted from blood, obtained in a trial of the OX40 agonist ivuxolimab. These receptors all stem from an adult with an advanced solid tumor such as melanoma, head and neck, liver or kidney cancer. Both conserved end residues are part of each CDR3.

>TRBV5-4
CASSSRGGESYNEQFF
>TRBV5-4
CASSLGRLAYNNEQFF
>TRBV7-8
CASSFGRAQETQYF
>TRBV15
CATSPRVGPYNEQFF
>TRBV7-3
CASSSGLADTGELFF
>TRBV29-1
CSVQTSGEETQYF
>TRBV19
CASSTRGGEQYF
>TRBV21-1
CASSTDTQYF
>TRBV29-1
CSVSLRGQGLGGEAFF
>TRBV7-9
CASSFGPAGGPRGNEQFF
>TRBV5-1
CASSSREGGRGEQYF
>TRBV14
CASSQGTRSETQYF
>TRBV28
CASSLFQGDSPLHF
>TRBV5-5
CASSLAPAGQGYYEQYF
>TRBV18
CASSPGQGNSPLHF
>TRBV18
CASSPAVSYEQYF
>TRBV27
CASSKGLNPYEQYF
>TRBV6-1
CASRQGSIADTQYF
>TRBV5-1
CASSLYRALQFF
>TRBV5-4
CASSLDGSSYEQYF
>TRBV19
CATEQGGGTDTQYF
>TRBV30
CAWRRGVADTQYF
>TRBV10-3
CAISDGGGTDTQYF
>TRBV2
CASSETGTATNEKLFF
>TRBV29-1
CSARTAMNTEAFF
>TRBV4-1
CASSLFGGNSNQPQHF
>TRBV11-2
CASSWGPDSGNTIYF
>TRBV28
CASSPGQTTDTQYF
>TRBV7-2
CASSWGSGPTGELFF
>TRBV7-9
CASSLQGAGTEAFF
>TRBV28
CASIVGGMNTEAFF
>TRBV6-1
CASTTGKYTGELFF
>TRBV27
CASSLFLADTQYF
>TRBV11-2
CASSPGQLHRLYNSPLHF
>TRBV21-1
CASSTYWRAGVVSHEQFF
>TRBV5-6
CASSLSSYNEQFF
>TRBV4-1
CASSQEKIGTDSYEQYF
>TRBV28
CASSPPTGSAGETQYF
>TRBV18
CASSPTNHPGAEAFF
>TRBV11-2
CASSSEGLAGPIKQFF
>TRBV5-1
CASSSENRISGELFF